This entry lists 9 T cell receptor beta chains sequenced from one sample in a study of control samples from healthy donors and cancer patients. The data were produced by immunoSEQ multiplex PCR, yet TCRdb's version contains in-frame clones alone and is incomplete. The repertoire holds 70,000 or so clones, with around 82% as singletons. Material for sequencing was blood. All receptors come from a middle-aged man in good health.

The gene calls are TRBV2 and TRBJ2-3; D remains unclear. V was trimmed by 3 bases and J by 1 base, leaving 14 bases between them. This CDR3 is built from 16 residues. The germline V gene encodes CDR1 SNHLY and CDR2 FYNNEI. The CDR3, as DNA: TGTGCCAGCAGTGATGCGGTCCCCTCCGGCACAGATACGCAGTATTTT. The encoded protein is CASSDAVPSGTDTQYF.

The CDR3: CASSYSFGANVLTF. CDR3 nucleotides: TGTGCCAGCAGTTACTCGTTTGGGGCCAACGTCCTGACTTTC. The chain has TRBV6-6 and TRBJ2-6; the D is unclear. The CDR3 is 14 amino acids. Between the trimmed V and J ends, which lost 0 bases and 3 bases, there was a span of 3 bases. Germline V gene lookup returns CDR1 MNHNY and CDR2 SVGAGI (reference sequence).

This clone was seen more than once but under ten times. The rearrangement uses TRBV30 and TRBJ1-3; D call uncertain. The V and J ends lost 2 bases and 4 bases respectively, with 9 bases between them. The CDR3 covers 13 residues. Looked up from germline, CDR1 is GTSNPN and CDR2 is SVGIG (reference sequence). The CDR3 DNA reads TGTGCCTGGAGTTTCCTCAGCGGAAACACCATATATTTT. The encoded protein is CAWSFLSGNTIYF.

The chain couples TRBV9 to TRBJ2-7; 8 positions agree with TRBD1. The trim removed 2 bases at V and 5 bases at J, leaving 6 bases unmatched. CDR3 length equals 14 residues. Per the germline V gene, CDR1 is SGDLS and CDR2 is YYNGEE. CDR3 sequence: CASSVRDRIHEQYF. The CDR3 nucleotides read TGTGCCAGCAGCGTCCGGGACAGGATACACGAGCAGTACTTC.

This clone was found a few times. The chain joins TRBV9 to TRBJ2-1; D is uncertain. The CDR3 is 17 residues long. Trimming shortened V by 4 bases and J by 0 bases, and 17 bases separated the two germline ends. From germline, CDR1 is SGDLS and CDR2 YYNGEE. The CDR3 is CASSPKDVLSSYNEQFF. CDR3 in DNA: TGTGCCAGCAGCCCCAAGGACGTTTTGAGCTCCTACAATGAGCAGTTCTTC.

The chain carries TRBV2 and TRBJ1-6, with a possible D match to TRBD1 (6 bases). V was shortened by 6 bases and J by 7 bases, with 16 bases between the two germline ends. This CDR3 contains 15 residues. In germline, CDR1 is SNHLY, CDR2 FYNNEI. In DNA form, the CDR3 reads TGTGCCAGCAGGGAACAGGGTAGCAGAAATTCACCCCTCCACTTT. Residues: CASREQGSRNSPLHF. Full variable domain (outside the CDR3, taken from reference TRBV2 and TRBJ1-6): EPEVTQTPSHQVTQMGQEVILRCVPISNHLYFYWYRQILGQKVEFLVSFYNNEISEKSEIFDDQFSVERPDGSNFTLKIRSTKLEDSAMYFCASREQGSRNSPLHFGNGTRLTVT.

The chain couples TRBV15 to TRBJ1-4; D call uncertain. Per germline, CDR1 LNHNV and CDR2 YYDKDF (reference sequence). V dropped 3 bases and J dropped 2 bases, with 13 bases sitting between them. The CDR3 extends over 16 amino acids. The CDR3: CATSSKVLATNEKLFF. CDR3 bases: TGTGCCACCAGCAGTAAGGTACTGGCTACTAATGAAAAACTGTTTTTT.

The gene calls are TRBV11-2 and TRBJ2-2; a weak D match, TRBD2 (6 bases). The CDR3 covers 14 residues. Trimming removed 5 bases from V and 0 bases from J, with 7 bases in between. Germline loops: CDR1 SGHAT, CDR2 FQNNGV. CDR3 amino acids: CASSTSSNTGELFF. Here the CDR3 DNA reads TGTGCCAGCAGCACTAGCTCGAACACCGGGGAGCTGTTTTTT.

This clone was detected once. The chain couples TRBV11-3 to TRBJ2-7, with D perhaps matching TRBD2 (5 bases). Trimming left V 5 bases short and J 3 bases short, with 17 bases between. Germline-derived CDR1 and CDR2 are SGHNT and YENEEA. This CDR3 is built from 15 residues. The CDR3: CASSGARVGVYEQYF. The CDR3 DNA follows: TGTGCCAGCAGCGGAGCCCGGGTCGGGGTCTACGAGCAGTACTTC.